This TCR beta chain stems from a study of blood T cell repertoires in COVID-19. Study overall: Donors in the United States, Italy and Spain gave samples during acute or convalescent COVID-19. T cells, B-cell-depleted T cells, or PBMCs supplied cDNA or gDNA.

Per the authors' pipeline: Scientists estimated how many nucleated cells there were by amplifying reference gene primers. Sequenced by immunoSEQ multiplex PCR; TCRdb stores in-frame clones only, minus some. V and J calls and clone size are as listed in that table; D and trimming were resolved from the DNA. The sample carries some 460,000 clones, around 89% recorded once. The CDR3 consists of 16 residues. The V end lost 2 bases, the J end lost 6 bases, and 18 bases lay between the germline ends. The germline V gene has CDR1 SGHAT and CDR2 FQDESV (reference sequence). The chain carries TRBV11-1 and TRBJ2-3; D perhaps matches TRBD1 (5 bases). The source material was peripheral blood. The TCR was taken from a woman aged 25 to 39 with acute or convalescent COVID-19. CDR3 protein: CASSLMKGHHLDTQYF. CDR3 DNA: TGTGCCAGCAGCTTAATGAAGGGGCATCATCTGGATACGCAGTATTTT. Variable domain in full (rest from reference TRBV11-1 and TRBJ2-3): EAEVAQSPRYKITEKSQAVAFWCDPISGHATLYWYRQILGQGPELLVQFQDESVVDDSQLPKDRFSAERLKGVDSTLKIQPAELGDSAMYLCASSLMKGHHLDTQYFGPGTRLTVL.